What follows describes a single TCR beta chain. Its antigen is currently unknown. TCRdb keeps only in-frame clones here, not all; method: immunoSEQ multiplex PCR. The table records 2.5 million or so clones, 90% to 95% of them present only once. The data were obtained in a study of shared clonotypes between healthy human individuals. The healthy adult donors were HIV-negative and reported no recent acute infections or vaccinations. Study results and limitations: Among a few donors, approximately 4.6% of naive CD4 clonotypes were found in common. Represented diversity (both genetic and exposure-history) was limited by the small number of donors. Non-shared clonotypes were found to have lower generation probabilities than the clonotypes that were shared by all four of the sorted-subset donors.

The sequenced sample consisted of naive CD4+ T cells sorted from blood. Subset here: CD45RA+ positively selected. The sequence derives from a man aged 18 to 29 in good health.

CDR3 in amino acids: CASSYQLRNTEAFF. In nucleotides, the CDR3 is TGTGCCAGCAGTTACCAGCTGAGGAACACTGAAGCTTTCTTT. The chain carries TRBV6-5 and TRBJ1-1; no firm D call. The germline CDR1 and CDR2 sequences are MNHEY and SVGAGI. V lost 2 bases and J lost 1, with 8 bases in between. The CDR3 consists of 14 residues.